This is a list of T cell receptor beta chains from one sample in a study of blood T cell repertoires in COVID-19. This table comes from immunoSEQ multiplex PCR, and its TCRdb copy is limited to in-frame clones, with some not included. The sample holds some 80,000 clones, about 89% seen once. Sequenced sample: peripheral blood. The origin of the receptors is a man in his fifties with active or convalescent COVID-19. Both conserved end residues are part of each CDR3. A D gene is named only where the DNA matches it firmly. A clone size is listed for some rows: how often the clone was seen (once, few, many), or a class if it is expanded.

NA	TRBJ1-5	TRBD1	TRBV24-1	TGTGCCACCAGTGACACGGGACAGGGAGGCAATCAGCCCCAGCATTTT	CATSDTGQGGNQPQHF
NA	TRBJ1-6	NA	TRBV6-4	TGTGCCAGCAGTGACTCTTGGGGCAGGGACTATAATTCACCCCTCCACTTT	CASSDSWGRDYNSPLHF
NA	TRBJ2-2	TRBD2	TRBV19	TGTGCCAGTAGTATTTCCTCCACTAGCGCAGGGGAGCTGTTTTTT	CASSISSTSAGELFF
NA	TRBJ2-1	NA	TRBV5-4	TGTGCCAGCAGCGCACTGACAGAAATGAACAATGAGCAGTTCTTC	CASSALTEMNNEQFF
NA	TRBJ2-1	NA	TRBV19	TGTGCCAGTAGTATTGTGGGGGGGCAAAGTGAGCAGTTCTTC	CASSIVGGQSEQFF
NA	TRBJ2-1	TRBD2	TRBV6-5	TGTGCCAGCAGCCGCCCGGGACTAGGAAACAATGAGCAGTTCTTC	CASSRPGLGNNEQFF
NA	TRBJ1-6	NA	TRBV6-2/TRBV6-3	TGTGCCAGCAGTTACAAAAGGGGAGGGCAGTTTAATTCACCCCTCCACTTT	CASSYKRGGQFNSPLHF
NA	TRBJ2-2	TRBD1	TRBV6-5	TGTGCCAGCAGTTACTCCCAGGGGGCCGGGGAGCTGTTTTTT	CASSYSQGAGELFF
NA	TRBJ2-1	TRBD1	TRBV5-6	TGTGCCAGCAGTGACCGGGACAGGGCTATGACTTACAATGAGCAGTTCTTC	CASSDRDRAMTYNEQFF
NA	TRBJ2-3	TRBD1	TRBV27	TGTGCCAGCAGTCAAACCCAGGGGGCACCCCTCGCAGATACGCAGTATTTT	CASSQTQGAPLADTQYF
NA	TRBJ2-7	TRBD1	TRBV30	TGTGCCTGGAGTGTGCAGGGGGCGGCCCACGAGCAGTACTTC	CAWSVQGAAHEQYF
NA	TRBJ2-7	TRBD1	TRBV7-2	TGTGCCACCAGGGGGACAGGAACCTACGAGCAGTACTTC	CATRGTGTYEQYF
once	TRBJ1-3	TRBD1	TRBV10-2	TGCGCCAGCAGGGGGACAGGGGGAAACTCTGGAAACACCATATATTTT	CASRGTGGNSGNTIYF
NA	TRBJ2-1	NA	TRBV11-2	TGTGCCAGCAGCTTACCTGCCGAACAAGTGCAGTTCTTC	CASSLPAEQVQFF
NA	TRBJ2-1	NA	TRBV5-1	TGCGCCAGCAGCTTGGGCGAGAATGAGCAGTTCTTC	CASSLGENEQFF
NA	TRBJ2-5	NA	TRBV24-1	TGTGCCACCAGTGATCCCGGAGGGGACTTCCAAGAGACCCAGTACTTC	CATSDPGGDFQETQYF
once	TRBJ1-1	TRBD1	TRBV18	TGTGCCAGCTCACCCGGGACAGGACCTAGGGGTGAAGCTTTCTTT	CASSPGTGPRGEAFF
NA	TRBJ2-5	TRBD2	TRBV7-2	TGTGCCAGCAGCTCCCCGGGGGAGCGGGAAAACCAAGAGACCCAGTACTTC	CASSSPGERENQETQYF